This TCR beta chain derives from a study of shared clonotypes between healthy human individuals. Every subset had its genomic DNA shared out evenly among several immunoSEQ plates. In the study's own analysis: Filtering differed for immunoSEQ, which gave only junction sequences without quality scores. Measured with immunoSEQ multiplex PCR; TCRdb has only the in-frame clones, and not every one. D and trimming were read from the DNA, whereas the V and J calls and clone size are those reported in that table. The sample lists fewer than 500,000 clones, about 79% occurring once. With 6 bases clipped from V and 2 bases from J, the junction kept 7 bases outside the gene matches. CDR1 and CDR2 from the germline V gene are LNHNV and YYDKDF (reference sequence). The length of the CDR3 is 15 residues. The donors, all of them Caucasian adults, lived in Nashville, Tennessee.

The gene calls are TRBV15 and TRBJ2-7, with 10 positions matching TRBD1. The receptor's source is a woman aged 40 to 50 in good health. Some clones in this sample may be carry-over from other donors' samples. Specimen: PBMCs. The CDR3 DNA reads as TGTGCCACCAGAGAACCGGGACAGGGGCCCTACGAGCAGTACTTC. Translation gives CATREPGQGPYEQYF.